This TCR beta chain was identified in a study of CD8 T cells in ankylosing spondylitis. Concerning this clonotype itself: Antigen specificity is unknown.

Trimming took off 4 bases at V and 3 bases at J, with 13 bases between the two ends. Germline CDR1 SQVTM, CDR2 ANQGSEA. The CDR3 is 13 residues long. Via MiXCR, TCRdb re-called the 5' RACE reads, giving one row per CDR3 protein. Of roughly 700,000 distinct CDR3 sequences in the sample, around 19% are singletons; the top ten hold under 20%. General study points: A TCR beta motif made of 7 to 9 highly homologous variants seemed typical of ankylosing spondylitis blood. Disease-linked clones reportedly showed significant enrichment in matched ankylosing spondylitis synovial fluid.

Sequencing input: blood, either unsorted or a sorted T cell fraction (not recorded which). This clonotype originated in a male donor with ankylosing spondylitis. The chain carries TRBV29-1 and TRBJ2-7; perhaps TRBD1 as D (5 bases). The CDR3 bases are TGCAGCGTTGCTCAGGGCCCCCTCTACGAGCAGTACTTC. It encodes CSVAQGPLYEQYF.